This T cell receptor beta chain was observed in a study of control samples from healthy donors and cancer patients. Measured with immunoSEQ multiplex PCR; TCRdb has only the in-frame clones, and not every one. The table shows roughly 450,000 clones, with 90% occurring only once. CDR1 SGHDT and CDR2 YYEEEE come from the germline V gene. The V segment lost 2 bases and the J segment 6 bases; nucleotides outside the gene matches: 10. The CDR3 runs 16 residues. This sequence originates from a middle-aged man with head and neck cancer. The specimen was PBMCs. V usage is TRBV5-6 and J usage is TRBJ1-4, with TRBD1 identical over 7 bases. The CDR3 region is CASSLATGRLYEKLFF. DNA of the CDR3: TGTGCCAGCAGCTTAGCGACAGGGCGGCTCTATGAAAAACTGTTTTTT.